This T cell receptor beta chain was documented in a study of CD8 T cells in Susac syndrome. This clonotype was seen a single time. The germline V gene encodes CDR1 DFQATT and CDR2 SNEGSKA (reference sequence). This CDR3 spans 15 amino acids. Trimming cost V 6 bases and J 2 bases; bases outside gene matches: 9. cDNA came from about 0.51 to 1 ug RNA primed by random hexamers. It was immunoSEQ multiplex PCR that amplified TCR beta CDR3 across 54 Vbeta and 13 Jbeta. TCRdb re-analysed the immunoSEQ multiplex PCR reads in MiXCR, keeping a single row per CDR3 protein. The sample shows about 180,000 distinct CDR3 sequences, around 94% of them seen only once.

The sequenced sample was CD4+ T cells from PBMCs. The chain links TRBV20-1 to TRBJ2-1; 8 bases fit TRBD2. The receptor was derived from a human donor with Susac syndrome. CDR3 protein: CSARDSGVAYNEQFF. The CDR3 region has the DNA TGCAGTGCGCGAGATAGCGGGGTGGCCTACAATGAGCAGTTCTTC.